This record looks at one T cell receptor (beta chain) sequence and its context. The antigen remains undetermined. The source of the sample is a study of Ad26.COV2.S vaccination and SARS-CoV-2 variants. On the study more broadly: Once or twice, 56 days apart, Ad26.COV2.S was delivered intramuscularly. Study-wide findings and caveats: Ad26.COV2.S recipients had broader spike-specific TCRs (P = 0.0014). Total T cell responses may have been underestimated by the TCR breadth and depth analyses.

The protocol was immunoSEQ multiplex PCR, while the TCRdb copy is restricted to in-frame clones and leaves out a portion. This table holds about 420,000 clones, 88% found once. Treatment given: 15 to 20 received Ad26.COV2.S at low or high dose, single or two shots; a few received placebo; per-sample allocation not given. Following the first vaccine or placebo injection, samples were taken on day 63. The CDR3 runs 16 residues. Trimming took off 4 bases at V and 5 bases at J, with 20 bases between the two ends. Per germline, CDR1 LGHDT and CDR2 YNNKEL (reference sequence). The rearrangement links TRBV3-1 (or the pseudogene TRBV3-2) to TRBJ2-5; D gene uncertain. The receptor comes from a person between 18 and 65 years old who received the Ad26.COV2.S COVID-19 vaccine or a placebo. This sample comprised peripheral blood, obtained in a trial of Ad26.COV2.S vaccine versus placebo. The CDR3 region is CASSPRSYSGMETQYF. The DNA of the CDR3 is TGTGCCAGCAGCCCCCGGTCTTACAGTGGGATGGAGACCCAGTACTTC.